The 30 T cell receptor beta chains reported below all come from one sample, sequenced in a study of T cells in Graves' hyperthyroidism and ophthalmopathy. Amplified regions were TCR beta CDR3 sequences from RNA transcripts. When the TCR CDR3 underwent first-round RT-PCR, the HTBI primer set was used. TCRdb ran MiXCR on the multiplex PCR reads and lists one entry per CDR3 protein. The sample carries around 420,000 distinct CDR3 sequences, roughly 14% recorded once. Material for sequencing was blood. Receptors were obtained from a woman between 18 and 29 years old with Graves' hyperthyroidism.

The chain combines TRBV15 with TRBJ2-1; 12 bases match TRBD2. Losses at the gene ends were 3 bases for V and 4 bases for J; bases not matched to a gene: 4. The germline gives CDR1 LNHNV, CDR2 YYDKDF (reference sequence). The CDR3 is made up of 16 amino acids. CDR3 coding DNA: TGTGCCACCAGCAGGAGACTAGCGGGAGCTTACAATGAGCAGTTCTTC. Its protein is CATSRRLAGAYNEQFF.

The CDR3 loop reads CASSPLGRQGVSGELFF. In DNA, the CDR3 is TGTGCCAGCAGTCCATTAGGGAGACAGGGGGTTTCCGGGGAGCTGTTTTTT. The chain employs TRBV28 and TRBJ2-2, with TRBD1 identical over 9 bases. V dropped 5 bases and J dropped 6; count of bases not matched to a gene: 13. The CDR3 has 17 amino acids. Germline V gives CDR1 MDHEN, CDR2 SYDVKM. The full variable domain, with the rest looked up from reference TRBV28 and TRBJ2-2, is DVKVTQSSRYLVKRTGEKVFLECVQDMDHENMFWYRQDPGLGLRLIYFSYDVKMKEKGDIPEGYSVSREKKERFSLILESASTNQTSMYLCASSPLGRQGVSGELFFGEGSRLTVL.

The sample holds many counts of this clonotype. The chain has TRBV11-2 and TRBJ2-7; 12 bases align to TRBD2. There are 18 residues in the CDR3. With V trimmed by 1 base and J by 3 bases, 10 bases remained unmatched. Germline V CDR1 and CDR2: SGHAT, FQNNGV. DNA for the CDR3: TGTGCCAGCAGCTTAGTCGGGCTAGCGGGGGGGCTGAACTACGAGCAGTACTTC. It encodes CASSLVGLAGGLNYEQYF.

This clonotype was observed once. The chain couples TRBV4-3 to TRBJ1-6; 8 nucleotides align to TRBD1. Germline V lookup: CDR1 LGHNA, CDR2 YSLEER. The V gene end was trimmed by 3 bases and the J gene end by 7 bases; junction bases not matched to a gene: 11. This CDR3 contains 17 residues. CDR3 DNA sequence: TGCGCCAGCAGCCAGGAATTACAGGGGACAGGAAATTCACCCCTCCACTTT. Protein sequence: CASSQELQGTGNSPLHF.

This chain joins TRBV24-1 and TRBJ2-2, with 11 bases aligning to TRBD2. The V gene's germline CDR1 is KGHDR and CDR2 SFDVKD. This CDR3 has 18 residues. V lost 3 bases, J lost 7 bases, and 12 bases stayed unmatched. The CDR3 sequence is CATSDPYPTSGSIGELFF. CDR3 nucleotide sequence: TGTGCCACCAGTGATCCGTACCCCACTAGCGGGAGTATCGGGGAGCTGTTTTTT.

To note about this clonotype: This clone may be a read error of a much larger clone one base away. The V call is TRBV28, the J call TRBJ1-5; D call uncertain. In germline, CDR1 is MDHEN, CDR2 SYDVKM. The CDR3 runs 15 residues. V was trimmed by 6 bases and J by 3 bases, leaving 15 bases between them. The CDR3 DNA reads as TGTGCCAGCAGGATGGGAAGTAGCCCCAATCAGCCCCAGCATTTT. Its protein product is CASRMGSSPNQPQHF.

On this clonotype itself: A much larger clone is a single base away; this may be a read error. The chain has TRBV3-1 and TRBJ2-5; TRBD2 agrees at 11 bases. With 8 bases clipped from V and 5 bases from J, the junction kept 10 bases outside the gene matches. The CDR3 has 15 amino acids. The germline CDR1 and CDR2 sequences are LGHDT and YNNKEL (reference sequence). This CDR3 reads CASGTSGGQGETQYF. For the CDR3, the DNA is TGTGCCAGCGGCACTAGCGGGGGCCAAGGGGAGACCCAGTACTTC.

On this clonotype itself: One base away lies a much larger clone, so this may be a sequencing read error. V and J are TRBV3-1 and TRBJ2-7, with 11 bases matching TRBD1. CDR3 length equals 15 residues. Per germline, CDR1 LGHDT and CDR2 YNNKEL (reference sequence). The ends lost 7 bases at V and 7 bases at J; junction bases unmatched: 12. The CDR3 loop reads CASTSDRGLLDEQYF. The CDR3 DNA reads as TGTGCCAGCACCTCGGACAGGGGGCTTCTAGATGAGCAGTACTTC.

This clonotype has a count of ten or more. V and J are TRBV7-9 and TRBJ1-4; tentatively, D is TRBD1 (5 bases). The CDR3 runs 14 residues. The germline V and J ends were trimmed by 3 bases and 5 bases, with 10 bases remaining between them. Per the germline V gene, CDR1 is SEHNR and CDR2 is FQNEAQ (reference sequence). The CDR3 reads CASSLGRWNEKLFF. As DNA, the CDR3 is TGTGCCAGCAGCTTGGGGCGGTGGAATGAAAAACTGTTTTTT.

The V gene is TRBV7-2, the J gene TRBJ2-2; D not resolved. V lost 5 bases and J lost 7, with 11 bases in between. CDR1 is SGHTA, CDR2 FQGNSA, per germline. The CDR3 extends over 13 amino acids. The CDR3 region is CASSTRMDGELFF. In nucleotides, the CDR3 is TGTGCCAGCAGCACAAGAATGGACGGGGAGCTGTTTTTT.

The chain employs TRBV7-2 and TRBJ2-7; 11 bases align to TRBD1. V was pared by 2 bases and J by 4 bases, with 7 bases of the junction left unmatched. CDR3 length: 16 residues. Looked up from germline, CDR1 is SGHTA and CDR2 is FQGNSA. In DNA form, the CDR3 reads TGTGCCAGCAGCTTACTTAGGACAGGGGGCTTGTACGAGCAGTACTTC. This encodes CASSLLRTGGLYEQYF.

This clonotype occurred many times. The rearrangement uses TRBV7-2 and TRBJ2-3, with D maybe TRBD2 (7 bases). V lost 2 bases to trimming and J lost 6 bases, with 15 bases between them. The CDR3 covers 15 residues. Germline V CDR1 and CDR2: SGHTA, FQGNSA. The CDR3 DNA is TGTGCCAGCAGCTTATTTGGGGGGGCGGCCGATACGCAGTATTTT. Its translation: CASSLFGGAADTQYF.

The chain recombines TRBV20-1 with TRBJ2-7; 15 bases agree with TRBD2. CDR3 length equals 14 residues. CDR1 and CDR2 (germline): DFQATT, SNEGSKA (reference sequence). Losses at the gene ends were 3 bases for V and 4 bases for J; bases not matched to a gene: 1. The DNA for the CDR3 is TGCAGTGCTAGGGGGACTAGCGGGGGGTACGAGCAGTACTTC. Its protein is CSARGTSGGYEQYF.

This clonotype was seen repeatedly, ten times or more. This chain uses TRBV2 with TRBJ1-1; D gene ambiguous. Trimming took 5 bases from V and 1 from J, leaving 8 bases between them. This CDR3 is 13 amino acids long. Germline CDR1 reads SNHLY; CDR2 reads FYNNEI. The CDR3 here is CASSRSGNTEAFF. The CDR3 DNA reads TGTGCCAGCAGTAGATCCGGGAACACTGAAGCTTTCTTT.

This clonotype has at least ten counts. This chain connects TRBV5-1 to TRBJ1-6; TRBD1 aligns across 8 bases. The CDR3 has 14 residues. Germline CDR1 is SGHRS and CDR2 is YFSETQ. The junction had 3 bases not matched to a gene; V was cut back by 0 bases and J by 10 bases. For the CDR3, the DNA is TGCGCCAGCAGCTTGGCAGGGGGCGAATCACCCCTCCACTTT. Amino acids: CASSLAGGESPLHF.

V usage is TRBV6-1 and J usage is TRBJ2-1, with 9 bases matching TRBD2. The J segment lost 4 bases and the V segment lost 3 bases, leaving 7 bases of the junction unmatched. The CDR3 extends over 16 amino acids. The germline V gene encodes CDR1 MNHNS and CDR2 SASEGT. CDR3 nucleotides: TGTGCCAGCAGTGATTTTAGCGGGAGTTGGTACAATGAGCAGTTCTTC. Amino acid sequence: CASSDFSGSWYNEQFF.

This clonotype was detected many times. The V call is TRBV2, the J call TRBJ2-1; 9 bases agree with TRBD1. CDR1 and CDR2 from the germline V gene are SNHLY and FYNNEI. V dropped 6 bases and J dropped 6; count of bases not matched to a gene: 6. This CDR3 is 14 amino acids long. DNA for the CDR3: TGTGCCAGCAGAGAGTCGGGACAGGGCAATGAGCAGTTCTTC. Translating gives CASRESGQGNEQFF.

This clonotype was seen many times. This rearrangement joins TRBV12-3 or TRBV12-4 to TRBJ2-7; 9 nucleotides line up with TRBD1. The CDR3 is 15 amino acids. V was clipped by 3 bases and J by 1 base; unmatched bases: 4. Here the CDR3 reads CASSFGQGLSYEQYF. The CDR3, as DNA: TGTGCCAGCAGTTTCGGACAGGGGTTATCCTACGAGCAGTACTTC.

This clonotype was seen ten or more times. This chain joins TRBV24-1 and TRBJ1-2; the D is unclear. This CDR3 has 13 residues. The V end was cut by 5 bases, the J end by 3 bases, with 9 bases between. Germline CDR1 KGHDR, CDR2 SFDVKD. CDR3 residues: CATSALADYGYTF. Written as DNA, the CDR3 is TGTGCCACCAGTGCATTGGCCGACTATGGCTACACCTTC.

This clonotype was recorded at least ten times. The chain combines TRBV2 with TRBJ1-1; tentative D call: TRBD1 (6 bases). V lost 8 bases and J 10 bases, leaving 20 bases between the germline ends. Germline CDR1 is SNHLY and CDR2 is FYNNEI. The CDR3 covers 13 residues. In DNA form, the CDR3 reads TGTGCCAGCTCTCAATCCCGGGACATGAGAGCTTTCTTT. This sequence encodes CASSQSRDMRAFF. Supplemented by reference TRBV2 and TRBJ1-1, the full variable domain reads EPEVTQTPSHQVTQMGQEVILRCVPISNHLYFYWYRQILGQKVEFLVSFYNNEISEKSEIFDDQFSVERPDGSNFTLKIRSTKLEDSAMYFCASSQSRDMRAFFGQGTRLTVV.

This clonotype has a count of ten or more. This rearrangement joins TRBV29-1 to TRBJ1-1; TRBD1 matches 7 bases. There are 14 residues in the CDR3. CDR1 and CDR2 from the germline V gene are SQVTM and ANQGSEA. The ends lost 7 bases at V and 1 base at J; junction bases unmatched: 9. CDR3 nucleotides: TGCAGCGCTGCCCGGGGGACAGCGAACACTGAAGCTTTCTTT. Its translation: CSAARGTANTEAFF.

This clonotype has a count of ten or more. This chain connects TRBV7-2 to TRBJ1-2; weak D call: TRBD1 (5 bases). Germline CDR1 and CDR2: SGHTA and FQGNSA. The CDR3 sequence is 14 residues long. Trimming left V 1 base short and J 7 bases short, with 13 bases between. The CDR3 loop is CASSLELTGGGYTF. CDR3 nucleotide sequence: TGTGCCAGCAGCTTAGAGTTAACAGGCGGTGGCTACACCTTC.

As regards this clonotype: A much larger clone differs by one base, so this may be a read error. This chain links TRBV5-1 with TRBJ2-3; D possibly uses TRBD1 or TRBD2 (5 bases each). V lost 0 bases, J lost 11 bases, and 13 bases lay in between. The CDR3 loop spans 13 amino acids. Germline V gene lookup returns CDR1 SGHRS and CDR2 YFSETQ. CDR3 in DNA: TGCGCCAGCAGCTTGGCTACCGGGACGGTGCAGTATTTT. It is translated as CASSLATGTVQYF.

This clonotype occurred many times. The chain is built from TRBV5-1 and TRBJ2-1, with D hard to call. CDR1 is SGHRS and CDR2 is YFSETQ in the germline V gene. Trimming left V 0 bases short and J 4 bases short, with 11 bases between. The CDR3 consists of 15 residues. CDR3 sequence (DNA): TGCGCCAGCAGCTTGGCGAATGGGGAATACAATGAGCAGTTCTTC. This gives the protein CASSLANGEYNEQFF.

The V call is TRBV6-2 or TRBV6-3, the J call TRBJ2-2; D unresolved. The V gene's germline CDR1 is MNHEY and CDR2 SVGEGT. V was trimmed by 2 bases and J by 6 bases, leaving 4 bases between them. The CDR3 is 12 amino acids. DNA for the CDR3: TGTGCCAGCAGTTACGGGGCCGGGGAGCTGTTTTTT. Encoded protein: CASSYGAGELFF.

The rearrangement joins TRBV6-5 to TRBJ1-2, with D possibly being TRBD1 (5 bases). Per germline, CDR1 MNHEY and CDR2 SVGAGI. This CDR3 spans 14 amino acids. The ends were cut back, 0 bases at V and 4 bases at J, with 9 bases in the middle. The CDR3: CASSYSGTPYGYTF. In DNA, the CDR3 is TGTGCCAGCAGTTACTCCGGGACCCCCTATGGCTACACCTTC.

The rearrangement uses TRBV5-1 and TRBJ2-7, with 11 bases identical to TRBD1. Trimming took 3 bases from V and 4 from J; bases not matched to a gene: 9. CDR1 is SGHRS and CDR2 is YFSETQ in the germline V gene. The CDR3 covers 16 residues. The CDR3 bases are TGCGCCAGCAGCTACACAGGACAGGGGGCAAGTTACGAGCAGTACTTC. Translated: CASSYTGQGASYEQYF.

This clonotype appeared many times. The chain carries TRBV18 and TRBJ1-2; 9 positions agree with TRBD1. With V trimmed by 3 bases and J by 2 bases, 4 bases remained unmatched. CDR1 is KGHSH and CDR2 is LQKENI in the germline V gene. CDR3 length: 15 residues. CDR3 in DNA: TGTGCCAGCTCACCGGGACAGGGCGAAAACTATGGCTACACCTTC. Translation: CASSPGQGENYGYTF.

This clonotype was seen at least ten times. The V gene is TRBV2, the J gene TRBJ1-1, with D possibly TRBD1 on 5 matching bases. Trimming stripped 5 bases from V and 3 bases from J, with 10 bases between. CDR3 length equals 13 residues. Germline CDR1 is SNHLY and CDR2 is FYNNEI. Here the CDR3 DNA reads TGTGCCAGCAGTTCGAGGGGAGACACTGAAGCTTTCTTT. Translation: CASSSRGDTEAFF.

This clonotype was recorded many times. CDR3 in DNA: TGTGCCAGCAGCTTAGCAGTGACAGGGACCTCTGGAAACACCATATATTTT. Its protein is CASSLAVTGTSGNTIYF. The rearrangement joins TRBV11-2 to TRBJ1-3; 7 nucleotides agree with TRBD1. V gave up 1 base and J gave up 0 bases; unmatched junction bases: 6. Germline CDR1 and CDR2: SGHAT and FQNNGV. The CDR3 sequence is 17 residues long.